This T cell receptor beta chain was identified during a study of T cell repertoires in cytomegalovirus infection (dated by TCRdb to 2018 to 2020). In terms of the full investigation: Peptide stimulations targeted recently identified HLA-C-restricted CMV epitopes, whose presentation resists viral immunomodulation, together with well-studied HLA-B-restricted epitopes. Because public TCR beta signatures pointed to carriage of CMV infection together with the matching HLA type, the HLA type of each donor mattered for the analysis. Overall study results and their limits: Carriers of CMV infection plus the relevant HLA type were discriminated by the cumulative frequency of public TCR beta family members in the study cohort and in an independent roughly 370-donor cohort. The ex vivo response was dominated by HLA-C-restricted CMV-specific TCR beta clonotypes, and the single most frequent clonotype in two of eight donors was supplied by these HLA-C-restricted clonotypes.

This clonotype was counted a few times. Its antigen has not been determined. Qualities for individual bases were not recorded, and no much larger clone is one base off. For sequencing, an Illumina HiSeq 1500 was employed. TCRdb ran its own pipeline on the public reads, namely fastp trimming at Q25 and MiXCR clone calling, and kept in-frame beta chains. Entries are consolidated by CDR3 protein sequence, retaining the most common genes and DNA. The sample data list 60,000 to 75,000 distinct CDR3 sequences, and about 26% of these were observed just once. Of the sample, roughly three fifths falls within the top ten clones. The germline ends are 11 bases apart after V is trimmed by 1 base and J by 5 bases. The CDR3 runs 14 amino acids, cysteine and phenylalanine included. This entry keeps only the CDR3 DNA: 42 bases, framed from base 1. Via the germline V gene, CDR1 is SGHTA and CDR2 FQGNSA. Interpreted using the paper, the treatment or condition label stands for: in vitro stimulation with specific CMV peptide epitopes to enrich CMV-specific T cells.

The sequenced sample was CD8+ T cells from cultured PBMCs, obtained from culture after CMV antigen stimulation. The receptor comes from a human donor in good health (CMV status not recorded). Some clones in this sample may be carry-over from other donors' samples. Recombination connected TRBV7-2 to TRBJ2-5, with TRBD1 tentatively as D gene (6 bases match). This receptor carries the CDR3 CASSLVQGMETQYF. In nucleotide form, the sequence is TGTGCCAGCAGCTTAGTTCAGGGGATGGAGACCCAGTACTTC. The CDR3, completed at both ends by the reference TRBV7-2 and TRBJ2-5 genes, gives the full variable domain GAGVSQSPSNKVTEKGKDVELRCDPISGHTALYWYRQSLGQGLEFLIYFQGNSAPDKSGLPSDRFSAERTGGSVSTLTIQRTQQEDSAVYLCASSLVQGMETQYFGPGTRLLVL.